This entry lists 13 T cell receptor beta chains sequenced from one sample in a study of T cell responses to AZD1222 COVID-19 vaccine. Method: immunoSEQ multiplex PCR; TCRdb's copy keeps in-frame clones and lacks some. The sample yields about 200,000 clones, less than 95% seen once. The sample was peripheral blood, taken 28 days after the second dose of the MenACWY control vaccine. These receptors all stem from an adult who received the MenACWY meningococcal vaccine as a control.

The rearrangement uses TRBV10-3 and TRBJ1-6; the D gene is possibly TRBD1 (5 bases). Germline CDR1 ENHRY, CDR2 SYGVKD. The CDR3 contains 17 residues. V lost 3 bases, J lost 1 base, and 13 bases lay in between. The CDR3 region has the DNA TGTGCCATCAGTGATCAGGGTCAGAGGTCCTATAATTCACCCCTCCACTTT. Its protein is CAISDQGQRSYNSPLHF.

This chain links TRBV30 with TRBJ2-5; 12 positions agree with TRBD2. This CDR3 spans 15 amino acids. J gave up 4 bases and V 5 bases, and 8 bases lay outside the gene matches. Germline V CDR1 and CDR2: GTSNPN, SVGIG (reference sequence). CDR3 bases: TGTGCCTGGGGCCTAGCGGGGGGGCGAGGAGAGACCCAGTACTTC. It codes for CAWGLAGGRGETQYF.

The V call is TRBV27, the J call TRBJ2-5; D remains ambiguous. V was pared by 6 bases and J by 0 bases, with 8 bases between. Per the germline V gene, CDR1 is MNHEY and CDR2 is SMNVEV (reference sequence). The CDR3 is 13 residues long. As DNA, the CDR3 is TGTGCCAGCAGGTCCACGTACCAAGAGACCCAGTACTTC. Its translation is CASRSTYQETQYF.

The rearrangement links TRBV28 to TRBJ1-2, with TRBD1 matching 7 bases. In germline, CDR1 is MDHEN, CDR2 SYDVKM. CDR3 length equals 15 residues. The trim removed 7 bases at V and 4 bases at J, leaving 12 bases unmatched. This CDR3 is CASTSGTAYFYGYTF. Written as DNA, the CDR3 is TGTGCCAGCACCTCTGGGACAGCCTATTTCTATGGCTACACCTTC.

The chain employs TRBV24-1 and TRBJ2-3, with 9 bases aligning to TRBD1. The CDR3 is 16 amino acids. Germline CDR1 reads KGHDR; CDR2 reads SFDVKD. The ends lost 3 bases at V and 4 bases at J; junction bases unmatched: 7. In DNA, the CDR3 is TGTGCCACCAGTGATAGACCGGGACAGGGCCCAGATACGCAGTATTTT. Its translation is CATSDRPGQGPDTQYF.

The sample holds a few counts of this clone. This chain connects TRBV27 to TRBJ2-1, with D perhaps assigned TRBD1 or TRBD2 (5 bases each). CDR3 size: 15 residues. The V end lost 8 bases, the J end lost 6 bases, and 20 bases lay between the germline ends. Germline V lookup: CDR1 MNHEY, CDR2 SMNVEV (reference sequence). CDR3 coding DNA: TGTGCCAGCGGAGAGGGGACCGGGGTTTTCAATGAGCAGTTCTTC. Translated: CASGEGTGVFNEQFF.

The CDR3 sequence: CASSDRRINGLPEAFF. CDR3 DNA: TGTGCCAGCAGTGACAGAAGAATAAACGGGTTACCTGAAGCTTTCTTT. The chain links TRBV2 to TRBJ1-1; no clear D gene. The CDR3 is 16 amino acids. Germline V gene lookup returns CDR1 SNHLY and CDR2 FYNNEI. The V and J ends lost 3 bases and 6 bases respectively, with 20 bases between them.

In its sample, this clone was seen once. The CDR3 loop reads CASSVGRTQETQYF. The DNA for the CDR3 is TGTGCCAGCTCCGTGGGACGGACACAAGAGACCCAGTACTTC. The gene calls are TRBV27 and TRBJ2-5; D possibly uses TRBD1 or TRBD2 (5 bases each). CDR1 and CDR2 from the germline V gene are MNHEY and SMNVEV (reference sequence). The V end lost 8 bases, the J end lost 2 bases, and 15 bases lay between the germline ends. The CDR3 runs 14 residues.

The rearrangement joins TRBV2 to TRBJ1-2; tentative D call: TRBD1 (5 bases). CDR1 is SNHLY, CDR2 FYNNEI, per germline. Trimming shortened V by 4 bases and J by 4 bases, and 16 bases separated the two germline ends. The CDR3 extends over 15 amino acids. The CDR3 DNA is TGTGCCAGCAGTGTTGGAGGGACGAGGTTCTATGGCTACACCTTC. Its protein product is CASSVGGTRFYGYTF.

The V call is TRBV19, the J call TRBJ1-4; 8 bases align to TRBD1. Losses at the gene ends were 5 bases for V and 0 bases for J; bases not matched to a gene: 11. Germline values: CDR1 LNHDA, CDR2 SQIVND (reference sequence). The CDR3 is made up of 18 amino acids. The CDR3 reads CASSLGQGLGATNEKLFF. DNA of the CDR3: TGTGCCAGTAGTTTAGGACAGGGTCTCGGGGCAACTAATGAAAAACTGTTTTTT.

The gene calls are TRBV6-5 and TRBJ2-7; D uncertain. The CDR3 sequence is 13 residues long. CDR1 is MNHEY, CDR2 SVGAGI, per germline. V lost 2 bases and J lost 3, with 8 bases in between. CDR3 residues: CASSYGVGYEQYF. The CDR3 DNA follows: TGTGCCAGCAGTTACGGGGTAGGCTACGAGCAGTACTTC.

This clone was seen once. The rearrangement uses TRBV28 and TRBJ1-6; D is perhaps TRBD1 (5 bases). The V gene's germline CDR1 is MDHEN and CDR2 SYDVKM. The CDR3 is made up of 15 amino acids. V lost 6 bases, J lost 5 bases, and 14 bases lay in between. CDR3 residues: CASSTSAGNNSPLHF. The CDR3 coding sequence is TGTGCCAGCAGCACCTCGGCAGGGAATAATTCACCCCTCCACTTT.

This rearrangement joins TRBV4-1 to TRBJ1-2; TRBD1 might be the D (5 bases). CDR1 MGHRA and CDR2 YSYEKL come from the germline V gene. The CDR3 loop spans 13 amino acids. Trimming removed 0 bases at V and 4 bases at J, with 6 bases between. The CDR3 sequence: CASSQEGLYGYTF. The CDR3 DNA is TGCGCCAGCAGCCAAGAGGGACTCTATGGCTACACCTTC.